This entry features one T cell receptor beta chain sequence. The data stem from a study of blood T cell repertoires in COVID-19. On the study more broadly: PBMCs, B-cell-depleted T cells, or T cells provided the cDNA or gDNA that made up the material.

The method was immunoSEQ multiplex PCR; TCRdb's version includes in-frame clones alone and lacks a portion of them. Of about 240,000 clones detected, about nine tenths appear once; the ten largest clones hold 6.2%. The specimen sequenced was peripheral blood. This clonotype was obtained from a man aged 60 to 75 with acute or convalescent COVID-19.

CDR3: CASSTTGGEQYF. CDR3 DNA: TGTGCCAGCTCAACTACAGGGGGCGAGCAGTACTTC. The chain uses TRBV18 and TRBJ2-7; 8 positions agree with TRBD1. V gave up 5 bases and J gave up 6 bases; unmatched junction bases: 3. Germline CDR1 KGHSH, CDR2 LQKENI. The length of the CDR3 is 12 residues.